Listed below are T cell receptor beta chains from one sample, sequenced in a study of T cells in Graves' hyperthyroidism and ophthalmopathy. TCRdb reprocessed the multiplex PCR reads with MiXCR, giving one entry per CDR3 protein. The sample records approximately 400,000 distinct CDR3 sequences, over 11% being singletons. Sequenced input: blood. The source is a woman aged 55 to 70 with Graves' hyperthyroidism. The CDR3 runs from the conserved cysteine through the conserved F or W.

CDR3	J	length	V
CASSLVVSGELFF	TRBJ2-2	13	TRBV27
CATSPGWTSGRETQYF	TRBJ2-5	16	TRBV15
CATSESGQGYNQPQHF	TRBJ1-5	16	TRBV24-1
CAISLTPDSYEQYF	TRBJ2-7	14	TRBV10-3
CAWKPGRLLWAGELFF	TRBJ2-2	16	TRBV30
CSASLGGSYEQYF	TRBJ2-7	13	TRBV20-1
CASSLALAAEQYF	TRBJ2-7	13	TRBV11-1
CASSLTGTFEAKNIQYF	TRBJ2-4	17	TRBV5-6
CASSQEDRAGGTEAFF	TRBJ1-1	16	TRBV4-1
CSARGETGGYEQYF	TRBJ2-7	14	TRBV20-1
CASSEWTAANYGYTF	TRBJ1-2	15	TRBV6-1
CSVEVSGTSYEQYF	TRBJ2-7	14	TRBV29-1
CASSGTSGFQETQYF	TRBJ2-5	15	TRBV19
CASSGDRQGAYQETQYF	TRBJ2-5	17	TRBV6-1
CSVKGRTEAFF	TRBJ1-1	11	TRBV29-1
CASGLVLSGEYYNEQFF	TRBJ2-1	17	TRBV12-5
CAPPTGEEKLFF	TRBJ1-4	12	TRBV24-1
CATSSPGTSGSYEQYF	TRBJ2-7	16	TRBV15
CASTGLANTGELFF	TRBJ2-2	14	TRBV7-9
CASSLATGESPLHF	TRBJ1-6	14	TRBV7-8
CATSGSLAGVSSEQFF	TRBJ2-1	16	TRBV24-1
CASSTGGFKGIQYF	TRBJ2-4	14	TRBV28
CASRSSGRDTQYF	TRBJ2-3	13	TRBV19
CASSYLGDISNQPQHF	TRBJ1-5	16	TRBV6-5
CASSFIGQATHEQYF	TRBJ2-7	15	TRBV28
CSVELTGLAGVTYNEQFF	TRBJ2-1	18	TRBV29-1
CATKRAGTPNQPQHF	TRBJ1-5	15	TRBV19
CASSDRGPQPQHF	TRBJ1-5	13	TRBV12-3/TRBV12-4
CASKRDPLNTEAFF	TRBJ1-1	14	TRBV12-3/TRBV12-4
CASSFMDTGELFF	TRBJ2-2	13	TRBV12-3/TRBV12-4
CASSPSPITGGDYGYTF	TRBJ1-2	17	TRBV4-1
CAWNGPLGGEEQFF	TRBJ2-1	14	TRBV30
CASRGRGSPHNEQFF	TRBJ2-1	15	TRBV27
CSASKQDTEAFF	TRBJ1-1	12	TRBV20-1
CASRFGAANQPQHF	TRBJ1-5	14	TRBV19
CASSFSTETSCGYTF	TRBJ1-2	15	TRBV7-9
CASTPPGLGGPLHF	TRBJ1-6	14	TRBV6-1
CASSPSLARTDTQYF	TRBJ2-3	15	TRBV9
CASTPAQGAYEQYF	TRBJ2-7	14	TRBV19
CASSEVGGWTDTQYF	TRBJ2-3	15	TRBV6-1
CASRPSGSFSYEQYF	TRBJ2-7	15	TRBV6-1
CSAQTPHRGGTEAFF	TRBJ1-1	15	TRBV20-1
CASSHPGAEGDNEQFF	TRBJ2-1	16	TRBV3-1
CASSLVTPGIDEQFF	TRBJ2-1	15	TRBV7-6
CASRLTWGQHSNQPQHF	TRBJ1-5	17	TRBV6-5
CATSDLTEETQYF	TRBJ2-5	13	TRBV24-1
CASSLDRDRGGGYTF	TRBJ1-2	15	TRBV11-3
CASSREGEAFF	TRBJ1-1	11	TRBV3-1
CASSLDLAGGPYEQYF	TRBJ2-7	16	TRBV5-1
CASGTYGGSGYTF	TRBJ1-2	13	TRBV3-1
CASSEAGKFIRRGYEQYF	TRBJ2-7	18	TRBV6-1
CASSVGGASTDTQYF	TRBJ2-3	15	TRBV6-1
CASSLEGGPSNEQFF	TRBJ2-1	15	TRBV7-2
CASSPQGTGRHEQYF	TRBJ2-7	15	TRBV3-1